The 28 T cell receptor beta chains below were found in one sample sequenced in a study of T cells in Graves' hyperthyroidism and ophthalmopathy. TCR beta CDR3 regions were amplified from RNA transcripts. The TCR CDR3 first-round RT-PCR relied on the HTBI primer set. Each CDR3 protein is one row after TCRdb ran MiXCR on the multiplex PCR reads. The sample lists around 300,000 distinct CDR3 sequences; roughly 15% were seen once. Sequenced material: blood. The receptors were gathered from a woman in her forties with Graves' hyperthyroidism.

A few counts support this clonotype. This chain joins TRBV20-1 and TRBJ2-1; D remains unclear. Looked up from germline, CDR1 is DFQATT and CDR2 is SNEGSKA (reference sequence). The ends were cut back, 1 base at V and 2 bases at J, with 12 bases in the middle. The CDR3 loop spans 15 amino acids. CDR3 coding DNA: TGCAGTGCTAGAGTATCTTCCCTCACCTACAATGAGCAGTTCTTC. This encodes CSARVSSLTYNEQFF.

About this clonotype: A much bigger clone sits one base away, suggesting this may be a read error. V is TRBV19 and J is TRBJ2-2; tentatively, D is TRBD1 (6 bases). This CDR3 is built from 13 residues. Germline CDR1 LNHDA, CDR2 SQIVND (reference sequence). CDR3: CARSPTGSGELFF. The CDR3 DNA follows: TGTGCCCGTAGTCCAACAGGGTCCGGGGAGCTGTTTTTT.

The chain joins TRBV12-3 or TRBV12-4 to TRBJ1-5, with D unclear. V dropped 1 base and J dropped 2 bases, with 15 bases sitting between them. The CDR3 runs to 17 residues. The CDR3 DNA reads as TGTGCCAGCAGTTTAGTGATAGGGCATACGGGCAATCAGCCCCAGCATTTT. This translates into CASSLVIGHTGNQPQHF.

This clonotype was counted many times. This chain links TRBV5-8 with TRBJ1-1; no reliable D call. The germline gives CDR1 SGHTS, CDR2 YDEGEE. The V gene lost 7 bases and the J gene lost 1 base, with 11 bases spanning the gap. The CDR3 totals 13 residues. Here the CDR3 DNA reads TGTGCCAGCTATAGGATAGAGAACACTGAAGCTTTCTTT. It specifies CASYRIENTEAFF.

Written as DNA, the CDR3 is TGTGCCACCAGCAGAGGAAGCTCTGGGGCCAACGTCCTGACTTTC. Its protein product is CATSRGSSGANVLTF. V is TRBV15 and J is TRBJ2-6; D uncertain. Germline lookup yields CDR1 LNHNV and CDR2 YYDKDF (reference sequence). This CDR3 is 15 amino acids long. V shed 1 base and J shed 0 bases, with 4 bases lying between them. The whole variable domain, filled in from reference TRBV15 and TRBJ2-6, reads DAMVIQNPRYQVTQFGKPVTLSCSQTLNHNVMYWYQQKSSQAPKLLFHYYDKDFNNEADTPDNFQSRRPNTSFCFLDIRSPGLGDTAMYLCATSRGSSGANVLTFGAGSRLTVL.

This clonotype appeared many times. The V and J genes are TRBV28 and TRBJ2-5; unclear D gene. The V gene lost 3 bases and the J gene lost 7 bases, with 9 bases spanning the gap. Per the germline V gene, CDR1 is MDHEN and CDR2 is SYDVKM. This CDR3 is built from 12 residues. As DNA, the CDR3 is TGTGCCAGCAGTTTGGGCAAAGGGACCCAGTACTTC. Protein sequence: CASSLGKGTQYF.

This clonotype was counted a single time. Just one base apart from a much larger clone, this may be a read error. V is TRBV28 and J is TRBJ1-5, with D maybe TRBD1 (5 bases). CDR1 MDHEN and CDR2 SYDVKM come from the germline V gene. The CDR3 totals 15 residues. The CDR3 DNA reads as TGTGCCAGCACCATGGGGCAGACAAGCAATCCGCCCCAGCATTTT. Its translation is CASTMGQTSNPPQHF.

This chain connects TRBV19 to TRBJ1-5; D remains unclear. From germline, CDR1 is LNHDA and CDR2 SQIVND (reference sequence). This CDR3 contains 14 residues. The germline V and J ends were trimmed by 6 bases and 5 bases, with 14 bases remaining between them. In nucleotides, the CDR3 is TGTGCCAGTAGGGAGAACAGAATCGATCAGCCCCAGCATTTT. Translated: CASRENRIDQPQHF.

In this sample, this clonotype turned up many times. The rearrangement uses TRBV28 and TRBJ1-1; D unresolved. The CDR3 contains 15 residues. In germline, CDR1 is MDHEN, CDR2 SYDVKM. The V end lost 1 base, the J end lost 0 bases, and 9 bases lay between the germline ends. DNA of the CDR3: TGTGCCAGCAGTTTATCCCACAGCTTGAACACTGAAGCTTTCTTT. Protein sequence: CASSLSHSLNTEAFF.

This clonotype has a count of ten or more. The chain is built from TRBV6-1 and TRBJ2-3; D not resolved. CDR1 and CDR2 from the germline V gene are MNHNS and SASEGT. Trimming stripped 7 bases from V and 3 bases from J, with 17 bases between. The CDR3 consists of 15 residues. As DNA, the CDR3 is TGTGCCAGCACCCCTACTGGGGTTAGGACAGATACGCAGTATTTT. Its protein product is CASTPTGVRTDTQYF.

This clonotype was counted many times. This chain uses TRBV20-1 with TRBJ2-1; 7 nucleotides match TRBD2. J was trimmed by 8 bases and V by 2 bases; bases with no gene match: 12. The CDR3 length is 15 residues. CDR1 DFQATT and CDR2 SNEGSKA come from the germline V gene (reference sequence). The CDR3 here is CSARRGEGPIDEQFF. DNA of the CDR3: TGCAGTGCTAGACGGGGGGAGGGCCCCATCGATGAGCAGTTCTTC.

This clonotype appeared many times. The CDR3 region is CASSVGRGAQETQYF. DNA of the CDR3: TGTGCCAGCAGCGTAGGGAGGGGGGCCCAAGAGACCCAGTACTTC. V and J are TRBV9 and TRBJ2-5; D tentatively fits TRBD1 or TRBD2 (6 bases each). Germline lookup yields CDR1 SGDLS and CDR2 YYNGEE. Trimming left V 0 bases short and J 1 base short, with 10 bases between. CDR3 length: 15 residues. Supplemented by reference TRBV9 and TRBJ2-5, the full variable domain reads DSGVTQTPKHLITATGQRVTLRCSPRSGDLSVYWYQQSLDQGLQFLIQYYNGEERAKGNILERFSAQQFPDLHSELNLSSLELGDSALYFCASSVGRGAQETQYFGPGTRLLVL.

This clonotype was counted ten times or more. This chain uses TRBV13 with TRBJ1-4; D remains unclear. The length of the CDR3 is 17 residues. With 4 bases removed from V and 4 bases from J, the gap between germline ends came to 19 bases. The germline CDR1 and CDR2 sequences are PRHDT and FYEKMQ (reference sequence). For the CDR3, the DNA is TGTGCCAGCAGCTATAATGTGGTAGGACCGGGTAATGAAAAACTGTTTTTT. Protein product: CASSYNVVGPGNEKLFF.

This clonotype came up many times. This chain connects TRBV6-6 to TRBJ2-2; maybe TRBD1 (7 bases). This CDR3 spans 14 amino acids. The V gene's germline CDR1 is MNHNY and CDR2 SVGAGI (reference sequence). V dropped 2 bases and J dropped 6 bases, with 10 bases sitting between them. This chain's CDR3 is CASSYAGGPGELFF. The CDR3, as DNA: TGTGCCAGCAGTTACGCAGGGGGGCCCGGGGAGCTGTTTTTT.

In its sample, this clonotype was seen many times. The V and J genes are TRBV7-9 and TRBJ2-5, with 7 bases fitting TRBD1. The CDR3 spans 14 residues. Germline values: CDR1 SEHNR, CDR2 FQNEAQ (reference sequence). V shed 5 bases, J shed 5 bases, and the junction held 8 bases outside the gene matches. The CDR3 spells CASSATGSGETQYF. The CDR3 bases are TGTGCCAGCAGCGCGACAGGGAGTGGGGAGACCCAGTACTTC.

CDR3 protein: CASSWSSGEKLFF. The CDR3 DNA follows: TGCGCCAGCAGCTGGAGCAGCGGTGAAAAACTGTTTTTT. V gene TRBV5-1 combines with J gene TRBJ1-4; no reliable D call. The CDR3 runs 13 residues. V was pared by 3 bases and J by 7 bases, with 10 bases between. Germline assignment: CDR1 SGHRS and CDR2 YFSETQ. Together with reference TRBV5-1 and TRBJ1-4, the CDR3 gives the full variable domain: KAGVTQTPRYLIKTRGQQVTLSCSPISGHRSVSWYQQTPGQGLQFLFEYFSETQRNKGNFPGRFSGRQFSNSRSEMNVSTLELGDSALYLCASSWSSGEKLFFGSGTQLSVL.

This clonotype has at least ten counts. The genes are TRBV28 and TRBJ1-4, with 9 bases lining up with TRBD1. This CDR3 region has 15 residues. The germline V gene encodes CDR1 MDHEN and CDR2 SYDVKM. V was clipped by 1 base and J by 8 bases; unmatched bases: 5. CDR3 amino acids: CASSLSQQGAEKLFF. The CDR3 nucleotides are TGTGCCAGCAGTTTATCGCAACAGGGGGCAGAAAAACTGTTTTTT. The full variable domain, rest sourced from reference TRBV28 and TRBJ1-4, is DVKVTQSSRYLVKRTGEKVFLECVQDMDHENMFWYRQDPGLGLRLIYFSYDVKMKEKGDIPEGYSVSREKKERFSLILESASTNQTSMYLCASSLSQQGAEKLFFGSGTQLSVL.

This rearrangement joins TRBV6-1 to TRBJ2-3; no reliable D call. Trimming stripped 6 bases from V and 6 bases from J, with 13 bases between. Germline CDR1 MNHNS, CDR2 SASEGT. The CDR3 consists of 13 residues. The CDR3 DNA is TGTGCCAGCAGCCGCGACTGGGCGGATACGCAGTATTTT. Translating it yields CASSRDWADTQYF.

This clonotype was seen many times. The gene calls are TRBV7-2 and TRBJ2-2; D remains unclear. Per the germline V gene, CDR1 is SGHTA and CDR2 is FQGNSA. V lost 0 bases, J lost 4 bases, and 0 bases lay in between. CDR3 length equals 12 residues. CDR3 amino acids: CASSLATGELFF. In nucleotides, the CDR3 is TGTGCCAGCAGCTTAGCCACCGGGGAGCTGTTTTTT.

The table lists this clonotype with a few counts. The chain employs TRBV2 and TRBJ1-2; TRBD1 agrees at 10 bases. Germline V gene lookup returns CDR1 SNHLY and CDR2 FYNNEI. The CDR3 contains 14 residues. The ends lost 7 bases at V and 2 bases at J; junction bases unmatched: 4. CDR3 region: CASIVDRGNYGYTF. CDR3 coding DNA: TGTGCCAGCATTGTGGACAGGGGGAACTATGGCTACACCTTC.

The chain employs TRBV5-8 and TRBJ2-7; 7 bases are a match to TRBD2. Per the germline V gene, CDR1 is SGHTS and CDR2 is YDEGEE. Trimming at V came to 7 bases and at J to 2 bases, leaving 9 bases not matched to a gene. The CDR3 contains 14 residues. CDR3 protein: CASRPRGIAYEQYF. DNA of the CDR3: TGTGCCAGCCGGCCGCGGGGGATCGCCTACGAGCAGTACTTC.

The CDR3 protein is CASSESPQHEQYF. CDR3 nucleotides: TGTGCCAGCAGTGAATCTCCTCAACACGAGCAGTACTTC. V and J are TRBV25-1 and TRBJ2-7; D not certain. The CDR3 contains 13 residues. Trimming took 1 base from V and 5 from J, leaving 9 bases between them. In germline, CDR1 is MGHDK, CDR2 SYGVNS.

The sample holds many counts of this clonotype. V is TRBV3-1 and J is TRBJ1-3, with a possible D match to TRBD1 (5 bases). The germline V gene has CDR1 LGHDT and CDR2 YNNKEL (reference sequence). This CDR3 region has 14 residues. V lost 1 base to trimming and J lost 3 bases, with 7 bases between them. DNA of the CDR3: TGTGCCAGCAGCCAAGGACAGCTTGGAAACACCATATATTTT. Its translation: CASSQGQLGNTIYF.

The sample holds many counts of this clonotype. CDR3 nucleotides: TGTGCCAGCAGTCCCCTTTCAGGCACGGCTGAAAAACTGTTTTTT. This codes for CASSPLSGTAEKLFF. The gene calls are TRBV12-3 or TRBV12-4 and TRBJ1-4; D unclear. The germline V and J ends were trimmed by 5 bases and 7 bases, with 17 bases remaining between them. This CDR3 contains 15 residues.

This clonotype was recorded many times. CDR3 loop: CASSYGTFQAGELFF. The CDR3 DNA reads as TGTGCCAGCAGCTACGGGACTTTTCAGGCCGGGGAGCTGTTTTTT. The chain carries TRBV6-1 and TRBJ2-2; the D gene is possibly TRBD2 (6 bases). Looked up from germline, CDR1 is MNHNS and CDR2 is SASEGT. V was pared by 6 bases and J by 6 bases, with 17 bases between. CDR3 length: 15 residues.

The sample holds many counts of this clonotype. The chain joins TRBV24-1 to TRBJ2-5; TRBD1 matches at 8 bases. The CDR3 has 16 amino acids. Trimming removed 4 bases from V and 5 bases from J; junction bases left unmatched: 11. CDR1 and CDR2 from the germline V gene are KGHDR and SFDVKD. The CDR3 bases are TGTGCCACCAGTGAGCCTTACGGGACAGGTCTGGAGACCCAGTACTTC. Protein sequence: CATSEPYGTGLETQYF.

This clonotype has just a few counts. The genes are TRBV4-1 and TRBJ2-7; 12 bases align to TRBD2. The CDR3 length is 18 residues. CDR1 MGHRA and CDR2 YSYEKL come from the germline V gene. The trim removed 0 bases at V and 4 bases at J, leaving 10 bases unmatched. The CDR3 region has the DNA TGCGCCAGCAGCCAAGATGATCGGACTAGCGGGAATAATTACGAGCAGTACTTC. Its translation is CASSQDDRTSGNNYEQYF.

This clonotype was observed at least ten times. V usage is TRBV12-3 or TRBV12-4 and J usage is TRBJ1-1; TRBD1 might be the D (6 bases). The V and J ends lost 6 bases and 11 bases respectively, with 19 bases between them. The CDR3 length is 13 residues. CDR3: CASSYRGGALAFF. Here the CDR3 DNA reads TGTGCCAGCAGCTACCGAGGGGGGGCGCTGGCTTTCTTT.